This TCR beta chain was identified during a study of cytomegalovirus exposure and HLA in healthy donors. The study, taken as a whole, reports: In the analysis, some V segments, TRBV6-2 and TRBV6-3 included, were excluded as indistinguishable.

Turning to this clone: Its antigen is still unknown.

The CDR3 has 12 amino acids. Germline V gives CDR1 MNHNS, CDR2 SASEGT. V lost 6 bases to trimming and J lost 5 bases; unmatched junction nucleotides: 3. The study ran its PCR with 60 Vbeta and 13 Jbeta primers. Generated by immunoSEQ multiplex PCR, the TCRdb table keeps only in-frame clones and is missing some. The sample has 150,000 to 250,000 clones, 70% to 80% seen once. The chain is built from TRBV6-1 and TRBJ2-7; 8 bases map to TRBD1. This TCR came from a man aged 25 to 45 in good health and CMV-seronegative. Material: PBMCs. This chain's CDR3 is CASRMTGDEQYF. CDR3 sequence (DNA): TGTGCCAGCAGGATGACAGGGGACGAGCAGTACTTC.